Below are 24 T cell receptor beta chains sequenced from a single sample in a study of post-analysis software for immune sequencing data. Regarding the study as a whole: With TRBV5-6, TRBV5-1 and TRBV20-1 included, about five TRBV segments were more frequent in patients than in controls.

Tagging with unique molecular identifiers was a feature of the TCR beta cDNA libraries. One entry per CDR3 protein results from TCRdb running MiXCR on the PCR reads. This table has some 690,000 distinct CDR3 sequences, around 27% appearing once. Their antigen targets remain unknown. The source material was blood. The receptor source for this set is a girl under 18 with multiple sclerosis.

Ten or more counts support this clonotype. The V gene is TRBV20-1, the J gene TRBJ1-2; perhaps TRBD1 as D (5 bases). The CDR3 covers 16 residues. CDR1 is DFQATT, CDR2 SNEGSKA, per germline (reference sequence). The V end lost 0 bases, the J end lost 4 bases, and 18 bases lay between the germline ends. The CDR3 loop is CSARDKRKTEIYGYTF. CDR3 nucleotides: TGCAGTGCTAGAGATAAACGAAAGACAGAGATCTATGGCTACACCTTC.

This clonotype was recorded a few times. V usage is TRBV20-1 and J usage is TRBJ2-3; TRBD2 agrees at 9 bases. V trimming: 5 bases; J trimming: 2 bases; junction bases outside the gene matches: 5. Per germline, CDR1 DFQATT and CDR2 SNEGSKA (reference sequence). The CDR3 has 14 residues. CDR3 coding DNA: TGCAGTGCTGGGCGGGGGGGAAACACAGATACGCAGTATTTT. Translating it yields CSAGRGGNTDTQYF.

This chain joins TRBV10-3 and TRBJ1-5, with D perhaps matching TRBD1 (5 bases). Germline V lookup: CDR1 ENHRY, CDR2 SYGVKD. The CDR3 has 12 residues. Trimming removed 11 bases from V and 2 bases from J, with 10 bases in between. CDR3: CASGDGNQPQHF. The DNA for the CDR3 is TGTGCCTCGGGGGACGGCAATCAGCCCCAGCATTTT.

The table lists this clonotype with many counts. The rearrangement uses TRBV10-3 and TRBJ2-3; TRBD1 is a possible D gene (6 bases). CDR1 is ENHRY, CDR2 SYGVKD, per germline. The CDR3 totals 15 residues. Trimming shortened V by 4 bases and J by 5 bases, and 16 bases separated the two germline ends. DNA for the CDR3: TGTGCCATCAGTGTCGGCAGGGGACGTGGAGATACGCAGTATTTT. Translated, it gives CAISVGRGRGDTQYF.

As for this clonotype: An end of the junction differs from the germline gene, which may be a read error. CDR3 in DNA: TGTGTCAGCAGTTCTGGGATTAGGAACACAGATACGCAGTATTTT. This translates into CVSSSGIRNTDTQYF. This chain links TRBV27 with TRBJ2-3; no firm D call. The CDR3 spans 15 residues. Germline V gene sequence: CDR1 MNHEY, CDR2 SMNVEV (reference sequence).

For the CDR3, the DNA is TGTGCCAGCACCCCGGGTCAGGGCAATGAGCAGTTCTTC. Translation gives CASTPGQGNEQFF. The chain employs TRBV11-3 and TRBJ2-1; a weak D match, TRBD1 (5 bases). V dropped 7 bases and J dropped 6 bases, with 13 bases sitting between them. The CDR3 loop spans 13 amino acids. The germline V gene has CDR1 SGHNT and CDR2 YENEEA.

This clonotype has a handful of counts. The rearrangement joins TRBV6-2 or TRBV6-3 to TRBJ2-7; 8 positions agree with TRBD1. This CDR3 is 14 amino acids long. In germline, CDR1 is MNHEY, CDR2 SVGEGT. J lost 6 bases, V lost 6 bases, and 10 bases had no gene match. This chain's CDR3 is CASSPAGGFLEQYF. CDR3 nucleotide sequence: TGTGCCAGCAGCCCCGCAGGGGGCTTTCTCGAGCAGTACTTC.

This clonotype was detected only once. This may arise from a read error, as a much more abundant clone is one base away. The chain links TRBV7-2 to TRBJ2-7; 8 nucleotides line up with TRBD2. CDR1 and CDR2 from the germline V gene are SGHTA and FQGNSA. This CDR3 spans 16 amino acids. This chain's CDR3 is CANSPQTGLATYEQYF. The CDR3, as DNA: TGTGCCAACAGCCCACAGACTGGACTAGCCACCTACGAGCAGTACTTC. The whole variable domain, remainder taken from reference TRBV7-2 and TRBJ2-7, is GAGVSQSPSNKVTEKGKDVELRCDPISGHTALYWYRQSLGQGLEFLIYFQGNSAPDKSGLPSDRFSAERTGGSVSTLTIQRTQQEDSAVYLCANSPQTGLATYEQYFGPGTRLTVT.

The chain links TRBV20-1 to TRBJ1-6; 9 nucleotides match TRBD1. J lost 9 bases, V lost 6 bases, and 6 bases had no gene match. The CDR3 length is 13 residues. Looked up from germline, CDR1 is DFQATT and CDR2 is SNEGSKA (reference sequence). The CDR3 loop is CSARTGARSPLHF. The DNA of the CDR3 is TGCAGTGCGCGGACAGGGGCTCGTTCACCCCTCCACTTT.

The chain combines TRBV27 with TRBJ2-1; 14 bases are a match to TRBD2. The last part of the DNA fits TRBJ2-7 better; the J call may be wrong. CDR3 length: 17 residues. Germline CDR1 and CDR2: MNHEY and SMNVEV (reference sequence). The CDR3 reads CASRTSGRAVSYNEQYF. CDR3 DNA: TGTGCCAGCAGGACTAGCGGGAGGGCCGTATCCTACAATGAGCAGTACTTC.

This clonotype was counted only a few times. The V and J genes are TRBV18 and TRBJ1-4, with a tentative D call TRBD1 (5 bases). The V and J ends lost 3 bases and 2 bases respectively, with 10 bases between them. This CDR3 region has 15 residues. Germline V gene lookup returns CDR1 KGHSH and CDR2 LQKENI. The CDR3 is CASSPVAGTNEKLFF. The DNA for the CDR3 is TGTGCCAGCTCACCGGTGGCAGGGACTAATGAAAAACTGTTTTTT.

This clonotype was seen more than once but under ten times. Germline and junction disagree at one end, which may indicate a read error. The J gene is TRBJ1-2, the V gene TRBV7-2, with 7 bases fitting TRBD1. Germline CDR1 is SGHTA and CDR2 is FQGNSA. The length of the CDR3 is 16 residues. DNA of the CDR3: TGTGCCAGCAGCTTAGTGGGTAGCCTCGGGTTAGGGGGCTACACCTTT. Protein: CASSLVGSLGLGGYTF.

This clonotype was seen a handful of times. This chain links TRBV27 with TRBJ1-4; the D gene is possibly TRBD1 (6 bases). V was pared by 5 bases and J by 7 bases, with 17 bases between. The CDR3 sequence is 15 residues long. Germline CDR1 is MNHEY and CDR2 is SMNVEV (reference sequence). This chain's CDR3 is CASSPHRALGEKLFF. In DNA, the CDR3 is TGTGCCAGCAGTCCTCACAGGGCGTTAGGTGAAAAACTGTTTTTT.

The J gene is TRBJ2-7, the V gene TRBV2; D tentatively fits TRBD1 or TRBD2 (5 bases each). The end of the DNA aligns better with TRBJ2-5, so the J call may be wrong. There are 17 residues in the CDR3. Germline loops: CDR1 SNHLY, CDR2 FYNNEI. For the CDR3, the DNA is TGTGCCAGCAGTGGGTACCGGGTCGCTGGGGGATTCAGGACCCAGTACTTC. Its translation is CASSGYRVAGGFRTQYF.

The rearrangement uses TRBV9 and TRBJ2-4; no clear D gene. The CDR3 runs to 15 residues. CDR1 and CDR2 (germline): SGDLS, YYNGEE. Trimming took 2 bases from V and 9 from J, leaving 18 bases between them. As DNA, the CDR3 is TGTGCCAGCAGCGTCCAGACGGACGATAGTTCCATTCAGTACTTC. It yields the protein CASSVQTDDSSIQYF.

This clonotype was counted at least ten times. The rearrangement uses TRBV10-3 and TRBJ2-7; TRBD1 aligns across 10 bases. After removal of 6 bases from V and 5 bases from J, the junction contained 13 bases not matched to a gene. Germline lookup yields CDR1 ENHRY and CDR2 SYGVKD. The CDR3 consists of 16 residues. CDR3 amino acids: CAISPAGTGVVHEQYF. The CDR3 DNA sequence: TGTGCCATCAGCCCTGCCGGGACAGGGGTTGTCCACGAGCAGTACTTC.

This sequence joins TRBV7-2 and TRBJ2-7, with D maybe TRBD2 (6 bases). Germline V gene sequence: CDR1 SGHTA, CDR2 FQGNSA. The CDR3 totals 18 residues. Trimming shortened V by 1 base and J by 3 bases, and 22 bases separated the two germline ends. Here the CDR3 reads CASSLVGGEASRDYEQYF. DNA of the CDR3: TGTGCCAGCAGCTTAGTCGGCGGTGAGGCTTCGCGGGACTACGAGCAGTACTTC.

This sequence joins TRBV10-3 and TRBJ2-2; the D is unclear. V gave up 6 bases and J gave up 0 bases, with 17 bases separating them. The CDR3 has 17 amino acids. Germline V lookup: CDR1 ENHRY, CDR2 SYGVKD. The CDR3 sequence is CAISRAATQTNTGELFF. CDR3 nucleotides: TGTGCCATCAGCCGTGCCGCTACCCAGACGAACACCGGGGAGCTGTTTTTT.

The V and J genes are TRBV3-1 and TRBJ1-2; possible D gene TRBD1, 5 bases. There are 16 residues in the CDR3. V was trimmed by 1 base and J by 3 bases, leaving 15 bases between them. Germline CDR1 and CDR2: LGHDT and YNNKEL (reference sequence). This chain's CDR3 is CASSQGCQGRDYGYTF. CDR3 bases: TGTGCCAGCAGCCAAGGGTGCCAGGGAAGAGACTATGGCTACACCTTC. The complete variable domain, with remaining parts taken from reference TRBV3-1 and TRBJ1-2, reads DTAVSQTPKYLVTQMGNDKSIKCEQNLGHDTMYWYKQDSKKFLKIMFSYNNKELIINETVPNRFSPKSPDKAHLNLHINSLELGDSAVYFCASSQGCQGRDYGYTFGSGTRLTVV.

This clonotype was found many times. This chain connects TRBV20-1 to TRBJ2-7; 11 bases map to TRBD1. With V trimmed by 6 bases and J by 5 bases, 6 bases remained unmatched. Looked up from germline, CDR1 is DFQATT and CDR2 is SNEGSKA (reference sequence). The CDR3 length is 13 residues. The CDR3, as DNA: TGCAGTGCGAGGACAGGGGGCGCGAACGAGCAGTACTTC. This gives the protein CSARTGGANEQYF.

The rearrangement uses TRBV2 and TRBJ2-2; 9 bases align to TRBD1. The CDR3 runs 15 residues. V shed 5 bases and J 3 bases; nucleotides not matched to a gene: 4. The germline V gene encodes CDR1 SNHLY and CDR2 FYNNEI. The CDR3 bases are TGTGCCAGCAGTAAGGACAGGGGACACACCGGGGAGCTGTTTTTT. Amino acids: CASSKDRGHTGELFF.

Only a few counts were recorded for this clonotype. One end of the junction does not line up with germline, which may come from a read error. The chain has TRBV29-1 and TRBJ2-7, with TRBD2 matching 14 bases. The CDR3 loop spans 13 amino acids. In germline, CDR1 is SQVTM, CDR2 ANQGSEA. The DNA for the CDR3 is TGTAGCGCCGGGACTAGCGGGAGCCACGAGCAGTACTTC. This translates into CSAGTSGSHEQYF.

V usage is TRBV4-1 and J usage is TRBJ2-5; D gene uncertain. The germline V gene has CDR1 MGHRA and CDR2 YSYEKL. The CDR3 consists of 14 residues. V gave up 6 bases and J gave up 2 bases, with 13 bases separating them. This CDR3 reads CASSRERIQETQYF. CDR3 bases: TGCGCCAGCAGTCGAGAAAGGATACAAGAGACCCAGTACTTC.

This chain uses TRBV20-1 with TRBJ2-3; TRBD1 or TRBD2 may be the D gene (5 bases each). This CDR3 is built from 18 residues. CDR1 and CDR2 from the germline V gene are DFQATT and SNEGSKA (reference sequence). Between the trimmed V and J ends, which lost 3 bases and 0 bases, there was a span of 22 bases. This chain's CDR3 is CSASSPFSGPGSTDTQYF. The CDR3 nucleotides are TGCAGTGCTAGCTCCCCTTTCTCGGGGCCGGGGAGCACAGATACGCAGTATTTT.